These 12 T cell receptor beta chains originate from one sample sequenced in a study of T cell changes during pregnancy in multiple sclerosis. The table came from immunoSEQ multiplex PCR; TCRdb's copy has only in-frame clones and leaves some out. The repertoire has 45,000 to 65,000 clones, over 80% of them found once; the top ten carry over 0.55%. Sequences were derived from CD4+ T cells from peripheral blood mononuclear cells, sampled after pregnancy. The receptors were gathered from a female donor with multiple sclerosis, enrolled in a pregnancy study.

The CDR3 DNA reads TGTGCCAGTGGTGAGGGACAGGGGGCTGGCTACACCTTC. Translation gives CASGEGQGAGYTF. This chain uses TRBV19 with TRBJ1-2, with 12 bases aligning to TRBD1. V trimming: 8 bases; J trimming: 7 bases; junction bases outside the gene matches: 5. Looked up from germline, CDR1 is LNHDA and CDR2 is SQIVND (reference sequence). The CDR3 extends over 13 amino acids.

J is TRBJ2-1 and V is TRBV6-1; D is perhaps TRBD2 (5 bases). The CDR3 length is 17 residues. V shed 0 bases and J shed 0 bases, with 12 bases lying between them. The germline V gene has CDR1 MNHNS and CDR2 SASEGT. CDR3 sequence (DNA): TGTGCCAGCAGTGAAGCTTTCCTAGCTTCCTCCTACAATGAGCAGTTCTTC. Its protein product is CASSEAFLASSYNEQFF.

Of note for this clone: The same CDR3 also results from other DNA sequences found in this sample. CDR3 bases: TGTGCCAGCAGTTTAACAGGGAATCATGGCTACACCTTC. This codes for CASSLTGNHGYTF. The rearrangement uses TRBV7-9 and TRBJ1-2, with a tentative D call TRBD1 (6 bases). Germline V gives CDR1 SEHNR, CDR2 FQNEAQ (reference sequence). Trimming took 6 bases from V and 6 from J, leaving 14 bases between them. The CDR3 is 13 residues long.

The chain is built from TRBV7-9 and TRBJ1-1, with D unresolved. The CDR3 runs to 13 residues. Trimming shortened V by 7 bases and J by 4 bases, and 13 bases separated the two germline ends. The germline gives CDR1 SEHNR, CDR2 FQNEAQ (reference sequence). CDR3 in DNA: TGTGCCAGCACAGGAGGCCGGGGCACTGAAGCTTTCTTT. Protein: CASTGGRGTEAFF. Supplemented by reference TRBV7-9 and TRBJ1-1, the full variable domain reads DTGVSQNPRHKITKRGQNVTFRCDPISEHNRLYWYRQTLGQGPEFLTYFQNEAQLEKSRLLSDRFSAERPKGSFSTLEIQRTEQGDSAMYLCASTGGRGTEAFFGQGTRLTVV.

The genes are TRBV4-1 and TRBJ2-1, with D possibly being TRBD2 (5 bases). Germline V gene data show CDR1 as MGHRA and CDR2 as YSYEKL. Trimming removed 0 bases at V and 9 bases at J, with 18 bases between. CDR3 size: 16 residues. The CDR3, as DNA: TGCGCCAGCAGCCAAGATTGGCGGAGGCTAACGACTGAGCAGTTCTTC. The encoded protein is CASSQDWRRLTTEQFF.

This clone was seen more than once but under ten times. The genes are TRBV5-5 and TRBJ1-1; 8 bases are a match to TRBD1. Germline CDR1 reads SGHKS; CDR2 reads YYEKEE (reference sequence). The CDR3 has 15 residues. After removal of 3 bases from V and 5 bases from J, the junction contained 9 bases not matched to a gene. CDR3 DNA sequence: TGTGCCAGCAGCTCTCAGACAGGGGTGGGGACTGAAGCTTTCTTT. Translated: CASSSQTGVGTEAFF.

In DNA form, the CDR3 reads TGCGCCAGCAGCCTGGGGGACAGAGATCTTGAAAAACTGTTTTTT. Amino acid sequence: CASSLGDRDLEKLFF. V usage is TRBV5-1 and J usage is TRBJ1-4; 7 nucleotides match TRBD1. The V and J ends lost 4 bases and 7 bases, in that order; junction bases with no gene match: 10. This CDR3 contains 15 residues. The germline V gene has CDR1 SGHRS and CDR2 YFSETQ. Combining the CDR3 with reference TRBV5-1 and TRBJ1-4 gives the whole variable domain KAGVTQTPRYLIKTRGQQVTLSCSPISGHRSVSWYQQTPGQGLQFLFEYFSETQRNKGNFPGRFSGRQFSNSRSEMNVSTLELGDSALYLCASSLGDRDLEKLFFGSGTQLSVL.

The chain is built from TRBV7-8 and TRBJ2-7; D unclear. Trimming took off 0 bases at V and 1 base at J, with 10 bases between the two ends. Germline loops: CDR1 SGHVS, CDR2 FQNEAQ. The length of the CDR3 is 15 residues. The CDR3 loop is CASSLAPGPSYEQYF. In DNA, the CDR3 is TGTGCCAGCAGCTTAGCTCCAGGTCCGTCCTACGAGCAGTACTTC.

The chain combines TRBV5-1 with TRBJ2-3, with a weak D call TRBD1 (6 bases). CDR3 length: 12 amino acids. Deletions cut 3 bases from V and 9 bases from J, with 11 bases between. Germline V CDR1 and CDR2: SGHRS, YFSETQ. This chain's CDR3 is CASSWDTGTQYF. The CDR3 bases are TGCGCCAGCAGCTGGGACACCGGGACGCAGTATTTT.

In nucleotides, the CDR3 is TGTGCCAGCAGTTTGCCCCCAATCAAGCGCCTCTCCTACGAGCAGTACTTC. Translating gives CASSLPPIKRLSYEQYF. The J gene is TRBJ2-7, the V gene TRBV28; D is ambiguous. The V and J ends lost 3 bases and 0 bases respectively, with 18 bases between them. The CDR3 runs to 17 residues. CDR1 MDHEN and CDR2 SYDVKM come from the germline V gene.

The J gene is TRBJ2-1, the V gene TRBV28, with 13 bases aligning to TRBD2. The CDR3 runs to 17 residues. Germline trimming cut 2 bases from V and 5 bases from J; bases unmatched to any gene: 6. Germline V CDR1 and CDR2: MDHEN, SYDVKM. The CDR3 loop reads CASSLVEGLAGDNEQFF. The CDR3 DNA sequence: TGTGCCAGCAGTTTAGTGGAAGGACTAGCGGGAGACAATGAGCAGTTCTTC.

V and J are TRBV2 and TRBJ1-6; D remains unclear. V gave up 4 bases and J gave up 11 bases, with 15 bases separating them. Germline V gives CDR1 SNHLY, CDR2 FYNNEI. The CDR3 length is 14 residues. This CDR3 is CASSGGGWSPPLHF. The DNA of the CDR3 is TGTGCCAGCAGTGGGGGAGGGTGGAGCCCACCCCTCCACTTT.